This T cell receptor (beta chain) emerged from a study of blood T cells in healthy people across ages. A sample-barcoded 5' primer and a J-beta primer mix were used in a second PCR of roughly 6 to 11 cycles. Tagging of each cDNA molecule was performed by a template-switch adaptor with 12 random nucleotides. TCRdb ran MiXCR on the 5' RACE reads and lists one entry per CDR3 protein. Of 600,000 to 1,000,000 distinct CDR3 sequences in the sample, more than 20% were seen once. Donors gave roughly 10 milliliters of peripheral blood apiece. The CDR3 is made up of 11 amino acids. Germline values: CDR1 DFQATT, CDR2 SNEGSKA (reference sequence). Trimming cost V 5 bases and J 9 bases; bases outside gene matches: 4. The sample holds one count of this clonotype. This same sample was also taken into another study, of T cells of mothers and their children. From that report: Using the M1S primer, the second PCR added sample barcodes along with 2-4 random nucleotides.

This receptor was identified in a boy aged 10-17 years in good health. The sample comprised blood. The V and J genes are TRBV20-1 and TRBJ2-7, with 10 positions matching TRBD1. DNA for the CDR3: TGCAGTGCTGGGACAGGGGATTGGCAGTACTTC. Its translation is CSAGTGDWQYF.